The 8 T cell receptor beta chains reported below all come from one sample, sequenced in a study of response to subunit inactivated influenza vaccine. MiXCR was run by TCRdb on the RT-PCR reads, yielding one entry per CDR3 protein. The sample has around 530,000 distinct CDR3 sequences, 16% seen once. The material was CD4+ T cells sorted from PBMCs, obtained approximately 25 months after vaccination. The receptors come from a man aged 45 to 75 who received an inactivated influenza vaccine.

In regard to this clonotype: A much more abundant neighbour one base away suggests this may be a read error. The chain is built from TRBV3-1 and TRBJ2-7; D is possibly TRBD1 (5 bases). V shed 8 bases and J shed 0 bases, with 20 bases lying between them. The germline V gene has CDR1 LGHDT and CDR2 YNNKEL (reference sequence). The CDR3 is made up of 16 amino acids. The CDR3: CASGRWQDIRSYEQYF. As DNA, the CDR3 is TGTGCCAGCGGCCGTTGGCAGGACATCCGCTCCTACGAGCAGTACTTC.

This clonotype has more than one count but fewer than ten. This rearrangement joins TRBV5-1 to TRBJ2-7, with 13 nucleotides matching TRBD2. Germline V CDR1 and CDR2: SGHRS, YFSETQ. V shed 4 bases and J 0 bases; nucleotides not matched to a gene: 7. This CDR3 comprises 17 residues. The CDR3 coding sequence is TGCGCCAGCAGCGCGACTAGCGGGGGGTCTAGCTCCTACGAGCAGTACTTC. Translation gives CASSATSGGSSSYEQYF.

The CDR3 sequence is CASSSGPSGQETQYF. The CDR3 DNA reads as TGTGCCAGCAGCTCAGGGCCATCAGGCCAAGAGACCCAGTACTTC. The genes are TRBV11-2 and TRBJ2-5; D is perhaps TRBD1 (5 bases). Trimming took off 4 bases at V and 1 base at J, with 13 bases between the two ends. The CDR3 is 15 residues long. Germline lookup yields CDR1 SGHAT and CDR2 FQNNGV.

This clonotype was seen a handful of times. This rearrangement joins TRBV2 to TRBJ2-5; no definite D call. Germline CDR1 SNHLY, CDR2 FYNNEI. The CDR3 is 11 residues long. V lost 4 bases, J lost 3 bases, and 3 bases lay in between. The CDR3 reads CASSVKETQYF. CDR3 sequence (DNA): TGTGCCAGCAGTGTCAAAGAGACCCAGTACTTC.

This chain connects TRBV5-1 to TRBJ2-3, with TRBD1 identical over 7 bases. Germline V CDR1 and CDR2: SGHRS, YFSETQ. The V and J ends lost 3 bases and 0 bases, in that order; junction bases with no gene match: 4. CDR3 size: 15 residues. DNA of the CDR3: TGCGCCAGCAGCTCGGGACAGACGAGCACAGATACGCAGTATTTT. Translating it yields CASSSGQTSTDTQYF.

This clonotype was observed a handful of times. The rearrangement links TRBV20-1 to TRBJ1-1; 11 bases agree with TRBD1. V lost 0 bases and J lost 9; bases outside the gene matches: 3. Germline CDR1 reads DFQATT; CDR2 reads SNEGSKA (reference sequence). The CDR3 consists of 13 residues. The CDR3 loop reads CSAREDRGRKAFF. CDR3 DNA sequence: TGCAGTGCTAGAGAGGACAGGGGGCGAAAAGCTTTCTTT.

This clonotype was counted between two and nine times. This rearrangement joins TRBV7-8 to TRBJ2-7; 8 positions match TRBD2. V shed 1 base and J 7 bases; nucleotides not matched to a gene: 9. This CDR3 region has 15 residues. In germline, CDR1 is SGHVS, CDR2 FQNEAQ. This CDR3 reads CASSLEPGGPREQYF. CDR3 nucleotide sequence: TGTGCCAGCAGCTTAGAGCCGGGAGGGCCGAGGGAGCAGTACTTC.

This clonotype has a handful of counts. A read error is possible here, since a much larger clone lies one base away. V is TRBV9 and J is TRBJ2-1; the D call may be TRBD1 or TRBD2 (5 bases each). This CDR3 spans 15 amino acids. The V gene's germline CDR1 is SGDLS and CDR2 YYNGEE. Trimming removed 0 bases at V and 3 bases at J, with 10 bases between. CDR3 sequence: CASSVDPGSYNEQFF. The CDR3 DNA sequence: TGTGCCAGCAGCGTAGATCCAGGGAGCTACAATGAGCAGTTCTTC.